This TCR beta chain originates from a study of cytomegalovirus exposure and HLA in healthy donors. Findings and caveats of the study: Several of the most significant clusters were apparently associated with common viral pathogens in a later analysis. TCR beta V segments were, for the most part, productive about 87% or about 30% of the time in an earlier analysis. The study carried out a later analysis of TCR beta sequences. It associated some 18,000 of them with specific HLA alleles at a false discovery rate of 0.05.

CDR1 ENHRY and CDR2 SYGVKD come from the germline V gene. The V end lost 3 bases, the J end lost 4 bases, and 15 bases lay between the germline ends. The CDR3 has 15 residues. As concerns this clone: Its antigen remains unknown.

The PCR ran on 60 Vbeta and 13 Jbeta primers. Produced via immunoSEQ multiplex PCR; TCRdb's table is partial and in-frame only. Its listing shows about 160,000 clones. The TCR sequence derives from a man under 40 in good health and CMV-seronegative. The genes are TRBV10-3 and TRBJ1-1; maybe TRBD1 (5 bases). The sequencing input was PBMCs. CDR3 DNA: TGTGCCATCAGTGATCTCTCGGGGGTAGGCACTGAAGCTTTCTTT. As protein: CAISDLSGVGTEAFF.